One and the same sample provided the 26 T cell receptor beta chains below, sequenced in a study of T cell responses to AZD1222 COVID-19 vaccine. Produced via immunoSEQ multiplex PCR; TCRdb's table is partial and in-frame only. This sample has about 110,000 clones, with about nine tenths found just once. Sequencing was performed on peripheral blood, taken on day 0 of MenACWY control vaccination. These receptor sequences come from an adult in good health.

The V and J genes are TRBV11-3 and TRBJ2-3; TRBD2 might be the D (6 bases). The CDR3 length is 15 residues. Trimming stripped 5 bases from V and 0 bases from J, with 12 bases between. Germline V CDR1 and CDR2: SGHNT, YENEEA. DNA for the CDR3: TGTGCCAGCAGCCCCTCTGCGGGGAGCACAGATACGCAGTATTTT. Its translation: CASSPSAGSTDTQYF.

The J gene is TRBJ1-2, the V gene TRBV11-2; 12 bases line up with TRBD1. This CDR3 is 15 amino acids long. The V and J ends lost 5 bases and 3 bases, in that order; junction bases with no gene match: 4. Germline V gene sequence: CDR1 SGHAT, CDR2 FQNNGV. The CDR3, as DNA: TGTGCCAGCAGCCCCGGGACAGGGGGCTACTATGGCTACACCTTC. This translates into CASSPGTGGYYGYTF.

For the CDR3, the DNA is TGTGCCAGCAAACCCTGGCAGTCAGGGGCTGAAGCTTTCTTT. Protein: CASKPWQSGAEAFF. The genes are TRBV27 and TRBJ1-1, with a tentative D call TRBD1 (6 bases). V was trimmed by 7 bases and J by 6 bases, leaving 18 bases between them. Germline V CDR1 and CDR2: MNHEY, SMNVEV (reference sequence). CDR3 length equals 14 residues.

J is TRBJ2-2 and V is TRBV27; 9 nucleotides line up with TRBD1. CDR1 is MNHEY and CDR2 is SMNVEV in the germline V gene (reference sequence). There are 17 residues in the CDR3. The trim removed 7 bases at V and 6 bases at J, leaving 15 bases unmatched. The CDR3 spells CASNRRTGGYMAGELFF. Written as DNA, the CDR3 is TGTGCCAGCAACCGACGCACAGGGGGCTATATGGCCGGGGAGCTGTTTTTT.

V and J are TRBV10-2 and TRBJ1-6, with D maybe TRBD1 (5 bases). The V gene lost 6 bases and the J gene lost 0 bases, with 15 bases spanning the gap. This CDR3 spans 17 amino acids. Germline V gene lookup returns CDR1 WSHSY and CDR2 SAAADI. Here the CDR3 DNA reads TGCGCCAGCAGGCCTTGGGGGGAAAGCTCCTATAATTCACCCCTCCACTTT. Residues: CASRPWGESSYNSPLHF.

This clone has a single count. This chain uses TRBV18 with TRBJ1-2; D ambiguous. Germline CDR1 KGHSH, CDR2 LQKENI. The ends were cut back, 4 bases at V and 3 bases at J, with 21 bases in the middle. The CDR3 extends over 17 amino acids. The CDR3 protein is CASSLNHGTAFDYGYTF. The CDR3 nucleotides are TGTGCCAGCTCACTAAACCACGGCACAGCTTTCGACTATGGCTACACCTTC.

The gene calls are TRBV12-3 or TRBV12-4 and TRBJ1-2; 11 bases align to TRBD1. After removal of 4 bases from V and 6 bases from J, the junction contained 1 base not matched to a gene. The CDR3 sequence is 13 residues long. CDR3 protein: CASSWTGGNGYTF. As DNA, the CDR3 is TGTGCCAGCAGTTGGACAGGGGGCAATGGCTACACCTTC.

The chain combines TRBV9 with TRBJ1-3; TRBD1 might be the D (6 bases). Germline V gene data show CDR1 as SGDLS and CDR2 as YYNGEE. This CDR3 is built from 14 residues. Trimming removed 0 bases from V and 2 bases from J, with 6 bases in between. CDR3 amino acids: CASSVGGPGNTIYF. The CDR3 nucleotides are TGTGCCAGCAGCGTAGGGGGGCCTGGAAACACCATATATTTT. Variable domain in full (rest from reference TRBV9 and TRBJ1-3): DSGVTQTPKHLITATGQRVTLRCSPRSGDLSVYWYQQSLDQGLQFLIQYYNGEERAKGNILERFSAQQFPDLHSELNLSSLELGDSALYFCASSVGGPGNTIYFGEGSWLTVV.

The rearrangement uses TRBV9 and TRBJ1-1, with D possibly TRBD1 on 5 matching bases. V was trimmed by 4 bases and J by 0 bases, leaving 16 bases between them. The CDR3 consists of 16 residues. CDR1 SGDLS and CDR2 YYNGEE come from the germline V gene. CDR3 sequence: CASSPRSGTMNTEAFF. For the CDR3, the DNA is TGTGCCAGCAGCCCGAGGTCCGGGACCATGAACACTGAAGCTTTCTTT.

This chain links TRBV7-3 with TRBJ2-2, with 9 bases that match TRBD1. Germline trimming cut 3 bases from V and 5 bases from J; bases unmatched to any gene: 7. CDR1 SGHTA and CDR2 FQGTGA come from the germline V gene. There are 16 residues in the CDR3. The CDR3 DNA sequence: TGTGCCAGCAGCTTGACCCTAGGGACAGGGACCGGGGAGCTGTTTTTT. It yields the protein CASSLTLGTGTGELFF.

The chain combines TRBV27 with TRBJ1-2; 9 nucleotides agree with TRBD1. This CDR3 is 14 amino acids long. From germline, CDR1 is MNHEY and CDR2 SMNVEV (reference sequence). Trimming cost V 7 bases and J 2 bases; bases outside gene matches: 5. CDR3 bases: TGTGCCAGCACCGGGACAGGGATGAACTATGGCTACACCTTC. Its protein product is CASTGTGMNYGYTF.

The CDR3 DNA reads as TGTGCCAGTAGTGGTAGCAGGGGAGGTCGGGTTCCGCCCACAGATACGCAGTATTTT. This sequence encodes CASSGSRGGRVPPTDTQYF. The chain carries TRBV19 and TRBJ2-3; D possibly uses TRBD1 or TRBD2 (6 bases each). V lost 5 bases, J lost 2 bases, and 26 bases lay in between. The CDR3 sequence is 19 residues long. Germline V gives CDR1 LNHDA, CDR2 SQIVND (reference sequence).

The V call is TRBV9, the J call TRBJ2-1; TRBD2 matches 10 bases. Looked up from germline, CDR1 is SGDLS and CDR2 is YYNGEE. The CDR3 loop spans 15 amino acids. With V trimmed by 4 bases and J by 3 bases, 4 bases remained unmatched. CDR3 nucleotides: TGTGCCAGCAGCACTAGCGGGGTTCTCTACAATGAGCAGTTCTTC. Amino acid sequence: CASSTSGVLYNEQFF.

The table lists this clone with a few counts. Other DNA sequences from this sample encode an identical CDR3 as well. J is TRBJ2-7 and V is TRBV7-3; 14 bases are a match to TRBD2. J gave up 3 bases and V 2 bases, and 0 bases lay outside the gene matches. The CDR3 consists of 15 residues. In germline, CDR1 is SGHTA, CDR2 FQGTGA. The CDR3 sequence: CASSLGTSGSYEQYF. As DNA, the CDR3 is TGTGCCAGCAGCTTAGGGACTAGCGGGAGCTACGAGCAGTACTTC. Full variable domain (outside the CDR3, taken from reference TRBV7-3 and TRBJ2-7): GAGVSQTPSNKVTEKGKYVELRCDPISGHTALYWYRQSLGQGPEFLIYFQGTGAADDSGLPNDRFFAVRPEGSVSTLKIQRTERGDSAVYLCASSLGTSGSYEQYFGPGTRLTVT.

The CDR3 DNA sequence: TGTGCCAGCAGCTTGGATACGAGTAGGGTGGATACGCAGTATTTT. Translated, it gives CASSLDTSRVDTQYF. The chain is built from TRBV5-4 and TRBJ2-3; D ambiguous. CDR1 and CDR2 (germline): SGHNT, YYREEE (reference sequence). V shed 0 bases and J shed 6 bases, with 14 bases lying between them. The CDR3 has 15 residues.

This clone was detected once. J is TRBJ1-1 and V is TRBV6-1; 9 bases map to TRBD1. Looked up from germline, CDR1 is MNHNS and CDR2 is SASEGT. The CDR3 is 15 residues long. V gave up 2 bases and J gave up 5 bases; unmatched junction bases: 6. CDR3 loop: CASSETGQGGTEAFF. DNA for the CDR3: TGTGCCAGCAGTGAAACGGGACAGGGAGGGACTGAAGCTTTCTTT.

This chain uses TRBV7-3 with TRBJ1-4; D unresolved. Germline V gene data show CDR1 as SGHTA and CDR2 as FQGTGA. V was cut by 2 bases and J by 3 bases, with 10 bases left in between. The CDR3 has 15 residues. Here the CDR3 reads CASSLRGGPNEKLFF. The CDR3 nucleotides read TGTGCCAGCAGCTTACGGGGAGGCCCTAATGAAAAACTGTTTTTT. The variable domain in full, with the rest retrieved from reference TRBV7-3 and TRBJ1-4, is GAGVSQTPSNKVTEKGKYVELRCDPISGHTALYWYRQSLGQGPEFLIYFQGTGAADDSGLPNDRFFAVRPEGSVSTLKIQRTERGDSAVYLCASSLRGGPNEKLFFGSGTQLSVL.

This chain links TRBV10-3 with TRBJ2-2; no definite D call. Germline assignment: CDR1 ENHRY and CDR2 SYGVKD. The V gene lost 4 bases and the J gene lost 6 bases, with 3 bases spanning the gap. The CDR3 covers 11 residues. Written as DNA, the CDR3 is TGTGCCATCAGTGGATCCGGGGAGCTGTTTTTT. It translates to CAISGSGELFF.

The V and J genes are TRBV6-1 and TRBJ2-2; maybe TRBD2 (7 bases). This CDR3 contains 15 residues. Trimming shortened V by 5 bases and J by 6 bases, and 16 bases separated the two germline ends. Germline CDR1 is MNHNS and CDR2 is SASEGT. The CDR3: CASSFGTGGPGELFF. The CDR3, as DNA: TGTGCCAGCAGTTTTGGGACGGGGGGCCCCGGGGAGCTGTTTTTT.

This clone was found once. The chain carries TRBV7-9 and TRBJ1-2; possible D gene TRBD1, 6 bases. CDR3 length: 15 amino acids. V gave up 5 bases and J gave up 9 bases, with 22 bases separating them. CDR1 is SEHNR and CDR2 is FQNEAQ in the germline V gene (reference sequence). The DNA of the CDR3 is TGTGCCAGCAGCCCCCGGACAGTTATTAGCCTTCGCTACACCTTC. Its translation is CASSPRTVISLRYTF.

The chain is built from TRBV4-2 and TRBJ1-1; D gene ambiguous. CDR1 and CDR2 (germline): LGHNA, YNFKEQ. Trimming removed 0 bases at V and 0 bases at J, with 20 bases between. The CDR3 consists of 19 residues. CDR3 amino acids: CASSQDARERWDVNTEAFF. The DNA of the CDR3 is TGTGCCAGCAGCCAAGATGCTCGGGAGCGCTGGGATGTGAACACTGAAGCTTTCTTT.

The rearrangement joins TRBV6-5 to TRBJ1-1; 7 bases align to TRBD1. The CDR3 spans 13 residues. Trimming at V came to 6 bases and at J to 1 base, leaving 2 bases not matched to a gene. Germline V CDR1 and CDR2: MNHEY, SVGAGI. CDR3 sequence: CASRNRGNTEAFF. In DNA, the CDR3 is TGTGCCAGCAGGAACAGGGGGAACACTGAAGCTTTCTTT.

Here the CDR3 DNA reads TGTGCCAGCAGCTTGGTTGGGGGATCCACCGGGGAGCTGTTTTTT. Translation gives CASSLVGGSTGELFF. The V and J genes are TRBV5-4 and TRBJ2-2, with D possibly called TRBD1 or TRBD2 (5 bases each). There are 15 residues in the CDR3. CDR1 is SGHNT, CDR2 YYREEE, per germline (reference sequence). Trimming pared 0 bases from V and 4 bases from J, leaving 10 bases between.

This rearrangement joins TRBV9 to TRBJ1-2; the D gene is possibly TRBD1 (5 bases). This CDR3 is 14 amino acids long. V was shortened by 4 bases and J by 4 bases, with 14 bases between the two germline ends. Germline V gene sequence: CDR1 SGDLS, CDR2 YYNGEE. CDR3 nucleotides: TGTGCCAGCAGCCCAACGAGGGGCGGCTATGGCTACACCTTC. This sequence encodes CASSPTRGGYGYTF.

The gene calls are TRBV5-6 and TRBJ2-5; 13 bases map to TRBD2. This CDR3 is built from 15 residues. Germline V gene lookup returns CDR1 SGHDT and CDR2 YYEEEE. V was pared by 4 bases and J by 3 bases, with 3 bases of the junction left unmatched. Here the CDR3 DNA reads TGTGCCAGCAGCGGGACTAGCGGGGAGGAAGAGACCCAGTACTTC. Its translation is CASSGTSGEEETQYF.

The chain uses TRBV4-2 and TRBJ2-3; TRBD2 matches 7 bases. CDR3 length equals 18 residues. Germline CDR1 and CDR2: LGHNA and YNFKEQ. The V and J ends lost 3 bases and 0 bases, in that order; junction bases with no gene match: 12. CDR3 sequence: CASSHPKGTGGSTDTQYF. The CDR3 DNA follows: TGTGCCAGCAGCCACCCAAAAGGGACGGGGGGTAGCACAGATACGCAGTATTTT.